This T cell receptor (beta chain) was profiled in a study of blood T cell repertoires in COVID-19. About the study: Researchers got acute and convalescent COVID-19 samples from the United States, Italy and Spain. In each case, the material was cDNA or gDNA derived from T cells, B-cell-depleted T cells, or PBMCs.

CDR3 size: 15 residues. V gave up 0 bases and J gave up 2 bases, with 10 bases separating them. Germline lookup yields CDR1 SGHNT and CDR2 YYREEE (reference sequence). Original processing methods: The assay estimated nucleated cells by amplifying reference gene primers. Generated by immunoSEQ multiplex PCR, the TCRdb table keeps only in-frame clones and is missing some. V, J and clone size derive from that table, while D and trimming were established from the DNA sequence. Among about 370,000 clones, 70% to 90% were seen once, and the ten largest hold approximately 3%. Seattle patients were enrolled during active infection and followed longitudinally.

Sequencing was performed on peripheral blood. The TCR sequence derives from a woman under 40 with COVID-19, enrolled during active disease. This rearrangement joins TRBV5-4 to TRBJ2-3; the D is unclear. In DNA form, the CDR3 reads TGTGCCAGCAGCTTGGACACCGGGTTCACAGATACGCAGTATTTT. It is translated as CASSLDTGFTDTQYF.